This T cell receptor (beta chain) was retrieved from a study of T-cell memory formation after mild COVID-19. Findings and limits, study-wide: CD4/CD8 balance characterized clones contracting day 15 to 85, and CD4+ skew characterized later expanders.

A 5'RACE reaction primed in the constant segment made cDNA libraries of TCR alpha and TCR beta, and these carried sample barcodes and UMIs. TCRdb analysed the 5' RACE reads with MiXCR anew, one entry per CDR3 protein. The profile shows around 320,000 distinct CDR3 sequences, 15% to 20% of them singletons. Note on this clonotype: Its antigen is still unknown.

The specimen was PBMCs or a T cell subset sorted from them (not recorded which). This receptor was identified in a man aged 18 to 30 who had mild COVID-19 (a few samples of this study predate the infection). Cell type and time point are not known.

In nucleotides, the CDR3 is TGTGCCAGCAGTACTGAGGGGAGCAATCAGCCCCAGCATTTT. Translation: CASSTEGSNQPQHF. The chain recombines TRBV12-3 or TRBV12-4 with TRBJ1-5; D might be TRBD1 (5 bases). This CDR3 spans 14 amino acids. The V end was cut by 5 bases, the J end by 1 base, with 9 bases between.